This TCR beta chain stems from a study of OX40 agonist ivuxolimab in advanced cancers. Sequencing was performed with immunoSEQ multiplex PCR; in TCRdb, only in-frame clones are kept and a portion is missing. The sample records some 69,000 clones, about nine tenths being singletons. V lost 5 bases and J 4 bases, leaving 15 bases between the germline ends. The CDR3 consists of 15 residues. Germline CDR1 and CDR2: SGDLS and YYNGEE. The gene calls are TRBV9 and TRBJ2-2; D might be TRBD1 or TRBD2, each matching 5 bases. This sequence originates from an adult with an advanced solid tumor such as melanoma, head and neck, liver or kidney cancer. Here the sequenced sample was CD4+ or CD8+ T cells sorted from blood, taken in a trial of the OX40 agonist ivuxolimab. The CDR3 region has the DNA TGTGCCAGCAGGGTGGGGGATCTAGGCACCGGGGAGCTGTTTTTT. Translated, it gives CASRVGDLGTGELFF.